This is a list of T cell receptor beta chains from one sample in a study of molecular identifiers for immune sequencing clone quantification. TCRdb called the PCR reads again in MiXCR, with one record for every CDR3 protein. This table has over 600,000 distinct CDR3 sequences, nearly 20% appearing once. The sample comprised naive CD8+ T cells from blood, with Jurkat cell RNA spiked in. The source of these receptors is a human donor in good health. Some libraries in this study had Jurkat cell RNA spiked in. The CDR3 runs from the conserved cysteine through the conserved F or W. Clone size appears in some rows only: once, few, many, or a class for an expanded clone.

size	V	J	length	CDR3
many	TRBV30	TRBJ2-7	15	CAWSLVGGLEGEQYF
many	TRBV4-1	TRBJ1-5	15	CASSQGVLGNQPQHF
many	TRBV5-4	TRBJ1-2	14	CASSSDWRGYGYTF
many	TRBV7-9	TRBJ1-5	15	CASSPGFHSNQPQHF
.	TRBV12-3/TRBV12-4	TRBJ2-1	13	CASRQYSYNEQFF
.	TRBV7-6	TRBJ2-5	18	CASSLDPTSPGESETQYF
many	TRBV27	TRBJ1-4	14	CASSLSWANEKLFF
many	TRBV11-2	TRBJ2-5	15	CASSPDQTGFGTQYF
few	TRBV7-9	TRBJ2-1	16	CASSSPPSGPYNEQFF
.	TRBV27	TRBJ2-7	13	CASSFQRDYEQYF
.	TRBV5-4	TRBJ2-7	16	CASSSQGIPTTDEQYF
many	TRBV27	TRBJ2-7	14	CASMEYRGALEQYF
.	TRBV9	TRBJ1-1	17	CASSVEDRDLEGAEAFF
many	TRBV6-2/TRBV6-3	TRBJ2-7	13	CASSYHAVYEQYF
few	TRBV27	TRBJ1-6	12	CASSRLNSPLHF
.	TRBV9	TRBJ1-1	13	CASSVREDTEASF
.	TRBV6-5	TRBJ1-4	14	CASGPDVGREKLFF
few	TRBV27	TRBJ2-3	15	CASRPAGPGGDTQYF
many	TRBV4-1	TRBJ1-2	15	CASSQDLYSNYGYTF
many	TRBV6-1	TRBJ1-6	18	CASSARSGVESYNSPLHF
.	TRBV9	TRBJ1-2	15	CASSPTGGGGPGYTF
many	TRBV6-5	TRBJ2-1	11	CASSTTNEQFF